These 4 T cell receptor beta chains share one sample of origin, sequenced in a study of ipilimumab plus nivolumab after autologous stem cell transplantation. Here immunoSEQ multiplex PCR was the method, and the copy in TCRdb shows in-frame clones only, minus some. The table includes 77,000 or so clones, 83% detected once. Sequencing was performed on PBMCs, taken in a trial of ipilimumab plus nivolumab as post-transplant consolidation. The receptors here all came from a male donor with diffuse large B-cell lymphoma.

The chain uses TRBV18 and TRBJ2-1; 9 nucleotides match TRBD2. The germline CDR1 and CDR2 sequences are KGHSH and LQKENI. The junction had 6 bases not matched to a gene; V was cut back by 4 bases and J by 8 bases. CDR3 length: 14 residues. The CDR3 nucleotides are TGTGCCAGCTCACTACCGGGACTAGCCTATGAGCAGTTCTTC. This encodes CASSLPGLAYEQFF.

The chain is built from TRBV2 and TRBJ2-3, with unresolved D. Germline CDR1 is SNHLY and CDR2 is FYNNEI. The CDR3 totals 15 residues. V was trimmed by 6 bases and J by 0 bases, leaving 13 bases between them. CDR3 DNA sequence: TGTGCCAGCAGCACACAGAGACCTAGCACAGATACGCAGTATTTT. Residues: CASSTQRPSTDTQYF.

Details on this clone: The sample carries other DNA sequences with the same CDR3. This rearrangement joins TRBV5-1 to TRBJ2-5, with 13 bases identical to TRBD2. The V and J ends lost 4 bases and 1 base, in that order; junction bases with no gene match: 4. The CDR3 extends over 16 amino acids. From germline, CDR1 is SGHRS and CDR2 YFSETQ. CDR3 sequence reads: CASSRTSGGIQETQYF. Here the CDR3 DNA reads TGCGCCAGCAGCCGGACTAGCGGGGGTATCCAAGAGACCCAGTACTTC. Complete variable domain (other parts from reference TRBV5-1 and TRBJ2-5): KAGVTQTPRYLIKTRGQQVTLSCSPISGHRSVSWYQQTPGQGLQFLFEYFSETQRNKGNFPGRFSGRQFSNSRSEMNVSTLELGDSALYLCASSRTSGGIQETQYFGPGTRLLVL.

The chain is built from TRBV19 and TRBJ2-5; the D gene is possibly TRBD1 (6 bases). V was clipped by 2 bases and J by 6 bases, with 13 bases between them. The germline CDR1 and CDR2 sequences are LNHDA and SQIVND (reference sequence). The CDR3 runs to 14 residues. CDR3 loop: CASSITPQGQTQYF. For the CDR3, the DNA is TGTGCCAGTAGTATAACCCCCCAGGGGCAGACCCAGTACTTC.